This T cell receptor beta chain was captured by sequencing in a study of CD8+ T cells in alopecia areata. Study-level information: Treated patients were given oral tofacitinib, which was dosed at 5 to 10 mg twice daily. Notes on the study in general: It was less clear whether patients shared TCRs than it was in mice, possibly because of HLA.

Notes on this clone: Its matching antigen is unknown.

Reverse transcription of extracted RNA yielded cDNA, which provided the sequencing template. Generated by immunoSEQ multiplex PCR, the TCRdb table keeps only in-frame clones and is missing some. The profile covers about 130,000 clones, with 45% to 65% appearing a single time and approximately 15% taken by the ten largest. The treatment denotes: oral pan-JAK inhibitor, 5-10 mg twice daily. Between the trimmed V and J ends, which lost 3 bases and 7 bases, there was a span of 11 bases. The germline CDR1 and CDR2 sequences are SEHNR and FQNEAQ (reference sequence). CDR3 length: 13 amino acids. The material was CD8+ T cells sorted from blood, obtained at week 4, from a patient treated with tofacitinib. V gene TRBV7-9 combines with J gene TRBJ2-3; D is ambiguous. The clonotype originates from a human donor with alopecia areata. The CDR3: CASSLSPQYTQYF. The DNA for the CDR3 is TGTGCCAGCAGCTTGAGCCCCCAGTATACGCAGTATTTT.